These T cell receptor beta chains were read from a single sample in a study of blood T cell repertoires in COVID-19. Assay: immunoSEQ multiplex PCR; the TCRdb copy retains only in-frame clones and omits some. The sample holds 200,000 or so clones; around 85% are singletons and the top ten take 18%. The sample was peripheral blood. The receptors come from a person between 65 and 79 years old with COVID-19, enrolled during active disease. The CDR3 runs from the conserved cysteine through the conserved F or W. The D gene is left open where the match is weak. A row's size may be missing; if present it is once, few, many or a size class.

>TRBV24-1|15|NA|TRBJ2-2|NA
CATRTGHSNTGELFF
TGTGCCACCCGCACGGGACACTCGAACACCGGGGAGCTGTTTTTT
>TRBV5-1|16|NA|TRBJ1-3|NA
CASSWRMAGEGNTIYF
TGCGCCAGCAGCTGGCGGATGGCAGGGGAAGGAAACACCATATATTTT
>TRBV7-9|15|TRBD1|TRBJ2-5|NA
CASSLRQGVQETQYF
TGTGCCAGCAGCTTACGACAGGGGGTCCAAGAGACCCAGTACTTC
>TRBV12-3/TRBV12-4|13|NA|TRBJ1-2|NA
CASSLTRDRGYTF
TGTGCCAGCAGTTTGACCAGGGATCGGGGCTACACCTTC
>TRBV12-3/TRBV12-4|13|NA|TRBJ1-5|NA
CASSFSGNQPQHF
TGTGCCAGCAGTTTTTCGGGGAATCAGCCCCAGCATTTT
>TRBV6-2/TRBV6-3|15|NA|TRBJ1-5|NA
CASSLDSYSNQPQHF
TGTGCCAGCAGCCTGGACAGCTATAGCAATCAGCCCCAGCATTTT
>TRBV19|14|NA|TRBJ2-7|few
CASSMLQGRNEQYF
TGTGCCAGTAGTATGTTACAGGGTAGGAACGAGCAGTACTTC
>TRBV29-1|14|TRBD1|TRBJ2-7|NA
CSVEDRQGTYEQYF
TGCAGCGTTGAAGATCGACAGGGAACCTACGAGCAGTACTTC
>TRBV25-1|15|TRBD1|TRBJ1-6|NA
CASQTGQGVKSPLHF
TGTGCCAGCCAAACCGGACAGGGTGTAAAGTCACCCCTCCACTTT
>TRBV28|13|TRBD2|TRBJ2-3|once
CATASGRTDTQYF
TGTGCCACCGCTAGCGGCCGCACAGATACGCAGTATTTT
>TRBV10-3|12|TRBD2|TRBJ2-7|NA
CAIRTSDYEQYF
TGTGCCATCAGGACTAGCGATTACGAGCAGTACTTC
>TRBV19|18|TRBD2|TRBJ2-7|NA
CASSREVPSGAFEYEQYF
TGTGCCAGTAGTAGAGAAGTCCCCAGCGGGGCCTTCGAATACGAGCAGTACTTC
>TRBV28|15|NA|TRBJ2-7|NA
CASSLGAGPSYEQYF
TGTGCCAGCAGTTTAGGAGCGGGCCCCAGCTACGAGCAGTACTTC
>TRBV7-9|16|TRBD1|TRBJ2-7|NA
CASSLLGTGYPYEQYF
TGTGCCAGCAGCTTACTCGGGACAGGGTACCCCTACGAGCAGTACTTC
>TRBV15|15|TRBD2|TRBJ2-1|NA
CATSRDRGGYNEQFF
TGTGCCACCAGCAGAGATCGGGGGGGCTACAATGAGCAGTTCTTC
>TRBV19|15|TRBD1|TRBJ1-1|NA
CASSMSDRVNTEAFF
TGTGCCAGTAGTATGTCTGACAGGGTGAACACTGAAGCTTTCTTT
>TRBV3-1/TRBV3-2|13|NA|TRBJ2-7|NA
CASSQGRLGEQYF
TGTGCCAGCAGCCAAGGCAGGCTTGGGGAGCAGTACTTC
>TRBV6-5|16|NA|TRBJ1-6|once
CASSSDGGLNNSPLHF
TGTGCCAGCAGTTCCGACGGGGGGCTCAATAATTCACCCCTCCACTTT
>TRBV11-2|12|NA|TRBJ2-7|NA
CASSLGLLEQYF
TGTGCCAGCAGCTTAGGACTGCTCGAGCAGTACTTC
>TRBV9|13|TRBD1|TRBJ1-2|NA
CASSEGTGVPYTF
TGTGCCAGCAGCGAGGGGACAGGGGTCCCCTACACCTTC
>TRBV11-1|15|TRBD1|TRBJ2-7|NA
CASSSDRPSSYEQYF
TGTGCCAGCAGCTCGGACAGGCCCAGCTCCTACGAGCAGTACTTC
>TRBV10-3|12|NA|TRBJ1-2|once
CAINPGDYGYTF
TGTGCCATCAACCCGGGAGACTATGGCTACACCTTC
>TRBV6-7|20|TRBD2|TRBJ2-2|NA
CASSARVGTSGRGDTGELFF
TGTGCCAGCAGCGCGAGAGTCGGGACTAGCGGGAGAGGCGACACCGGGGAGCTGTTTTTT
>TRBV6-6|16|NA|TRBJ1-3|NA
CASSPPGGDSGNTIYF
TGTGCCAGCAGTCCCCCGGGAGGAGACTCTGGAAACACCATATATTTT
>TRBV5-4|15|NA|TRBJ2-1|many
CASSLGGITYNEQFF
TGTGCCAGCAGCTTGGGCGGAATAACCTACAATGAGCAGTTCTTC
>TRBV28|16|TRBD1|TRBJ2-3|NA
CASSRFTGGLADTQYF
TGTGCCAGCAGTCGCTTCACAGGGGGCTTGGCAGATACGCAGTATTTT
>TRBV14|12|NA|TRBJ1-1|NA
CASSQTGVVAFF
TGTGCCAGCAGCCAGACGGGGGTCGTAGCTTTCTTT
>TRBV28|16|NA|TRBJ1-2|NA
CASTSMGTEGGYGYTF
TGTGCCAGCACCAGCATGGGGACTGAGGGCGGCTATGGCTACACCTTC
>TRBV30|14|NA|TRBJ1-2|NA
CAWSVLGHRYGYTF
TGTGCCTGGAGTGTATTAGGACATCGCTATGGCTACACCTTC
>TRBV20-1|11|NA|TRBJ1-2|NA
CSVRRGDGYTF
TGCAGTGTTCGCAGGGGTGATGGCTACACCTTC
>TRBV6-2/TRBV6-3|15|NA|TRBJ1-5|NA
CASSSLEGSDQPQHF
TGTGCCAGCAGTTCCCTGGAGGGGTCGGATCAGCCCCAGCATTTT
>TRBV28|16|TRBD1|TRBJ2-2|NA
CASSRSDRGYTGELFF
TGTGCCAGCAGCCGATCGGACAGGGGGTACACCGGGGAGCTGTTTTTT
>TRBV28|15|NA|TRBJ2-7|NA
CASSLAGLKQGEQYF
TGTGCCAGCAGTTTAGCGGGACTTAAGCAGGGCGAGCAGTACTTC
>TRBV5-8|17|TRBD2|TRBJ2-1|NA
CASSLVGTSGSRNEQFF
TGTGCCAGCAGCTTGGTGGGGACTAGCGGGAGCCGCAATGAGCAGTTCTTC
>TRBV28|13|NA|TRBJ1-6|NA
CASSLLYNSPLHF
TGTGCCAGCAGTCTACTTTATAATTCACCCCTCCACTTT
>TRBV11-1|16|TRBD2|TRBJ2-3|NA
CASSLGLARKTDTQYF
TGTGCCAGCAGCTTAGGACTAGCGCGGAAGACAGATACGCAGTATTTT
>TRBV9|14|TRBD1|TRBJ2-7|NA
CASSRDRASYEQYF
TGTGCCAGCAGCCGGGACAGGGCAAGCTACGAGCAGTACTTC
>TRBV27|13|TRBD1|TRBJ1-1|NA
CASSSIQGSEAFF
TGTGCCAGCAGTTCAATACAGGGGTCAGAAGCTTTCTTT
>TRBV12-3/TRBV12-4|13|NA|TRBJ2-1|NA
CASRLNVGGEQFF
TGTGCCAGCAGGTTGAATGTCGGGGGTGAGCAGTTCTTC
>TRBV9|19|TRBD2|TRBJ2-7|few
CASSVGLGLAGGPSYEQYF
TGTGCCAGCAGCGTAGGTCTTGGACTAGCGGGAGGGCCCTCCTACGAGCAGTACTTC
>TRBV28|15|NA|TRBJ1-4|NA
CASSLGGQRGEKLFF
TGTGCCAGCAGTTTGGGTGGACAGCGTGGGGAAAAACTGTTTTTT
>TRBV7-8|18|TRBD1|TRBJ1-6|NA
CASSVSTFDRVRNSPLHF
TGTGCCAGCAGCGTGAGCACATTTGACAGGGTTCGCAATTCACCCCTCCACTTT
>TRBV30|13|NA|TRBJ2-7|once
CAGETGAVYEQYF
TGTGCCGGGGAGACAGGAGCCGTGTACGAGCAGTACTTC
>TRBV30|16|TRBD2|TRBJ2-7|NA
CAWAGGAGLFSYEQYF
TGTGCCTGGGCCGGGGGGGCGGGACTGTTCTCCTACGAGCAGTACTTC
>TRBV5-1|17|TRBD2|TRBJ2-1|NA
CASSLETSARRGNEQFF
TGCGCCAGCAGCTTGGAGACTAGCGCGCGCCGAGGCAATGAGCAGTTCTTC
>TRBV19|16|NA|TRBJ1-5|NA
CASSGPGTRPNQPQHF
TGTGCCAGTAGTGGTCCCGGGACACGACCAAATCAGCCCCAGCATTTT
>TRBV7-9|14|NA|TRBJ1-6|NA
CASSLARANSPLHF
TGTGCCAGCAGCTTAGCCAGGGCTAATTCACCCCTCCACTTT
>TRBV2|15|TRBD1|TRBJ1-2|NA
CASNIRTGANYGYTF
TGTGCCAGCAACATTCGGACAGGGGCTAACTATGGCTACACCTTC
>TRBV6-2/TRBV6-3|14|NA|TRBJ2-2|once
CASSDFGGTGELFF
TGTGCCAGCAGTGACTTCGGGGGCACCGGGGAGCTGTTTTTT
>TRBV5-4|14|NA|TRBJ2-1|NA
CASSPSLFYNEQFF
TGTGCCAGCAGTCCTAGTTTGTTCTACAATGAGCAGTTCTTC